These 9 T cell receptor beta chains originate from one sample sequenced in a study of blood T cells in healthy people across ages. Primers used in a second PCR of roughly 6 to 12 cycles were a sample-barcoded 5' primer and a J-beta primer mix. Via MiXCR, TCRdb re-called the 5' RACE reads, giving one row per CDR3 protein. The sample includes 1,500,000 or so distinct CDR3 sequences, 40% to 45% of them seen just once. Sequences were obtained from blood. Receptor source: a woman between 18 and 29 years old in good health.

This clonotype came up a few times. This chain uses TRBV20-1 with TRBJ1-2, with D possibly being TRBD1 (6 bases). CDR1 is DFQATT, CDR2 SNEGSKA, per germline (reference sequence). V lost 1 base to trimming and J lost 7 bases, with 13 bases between them. The length of the CDR3 is 13 residues. DNA for the CDR3: TGCAGTGCTAGAGTGCCGGGGGGGGCTGGCTACACCTTC. It encodes CSARVPGGAGYTF.

The rearrangement links TRBV20-1 to TRBJ1-1, with D possibly TRBD1 on 6 matching bases. The CDR3 contains 15 residues. V was pared by 0 bases and J by 0 bases, with 11 bases between. Germline V gives CDR1 DFQATT, CDR2 SNEGSKA (reference sequence). Written as DNA, the CDR3 is TGCAGTGCTAGAGAATCAGGACAGCTGAACACTGAAGCTTTCTTT. The encoded protein is CSARESGQLNTEAFF.

The chain carries TRBV7-2 and TRBJ1-2; D unresolved. Germline V gene sequence: CDR1 SGHTA, CDR2 FQGNSA. The V end lost 4 bases, the J end lost 8 bases, and 17 bases lay between the germline ends. The CDR3 extends over 14 amino acids. The CDR3 sequence is CASSSTPGVGGYTF. In DNA, the CDR3 is TGTGCCAGCAGCTCGACACCGGGTGTAGGAGGCTACACCTTC.

This clonotype was counted at least ten times. The V and J genes are TRBV4-1 and TRBJ1-2; 7 bases are a match to TRBD1. Germline values: CDR1 MGHRA, CDR2 YSYEKL. The CDR3 runs to 16 residues. V dropped 3 bases and J dropped 1; count of bases not matched to a gene: 8. CDR3 residues: CASSQEPRGINYGYTF. The CDR3 bases are TGCGCCAGCAGCCAGGAACCCAGGGGGATTAACTATGGCTACACCTTC.

This clonotype has more than one count but fewer than ten. The V and J genes are TRBV12-3 or TRBV12-4 and TRBJ1-1; D is undetermined. V dropped 3 bases and J dropped 1 base, with 9 bases sitting between them. This CDR3 is built from 14 residues. The CDR3 region has the DNA TGTGCCAGCAGTTTCGGACTCCCGAACACTGAAGCTTTCTTT. Its protein product is CASSFGLPNTEAFF.

This clonotype showed up just a few times. The chain couples TRBV15 to TRBJ2-2; the D is unclear. Germline CDR1 and CDR2: LNHNV and YYDKDF (reference sequence). V lost 0 bases to trimming and J lost 7 bases, with 12 bases between them. CDR3 size: 15 residues. DNA of the CDR3: TGTGCCACCAGCAGAGATTCACAACCCAGCGGGGAGCTGTTTTTT. It is translated as CATSRDSQPSGELFF.

The genes are TRBV12-3 or TRBV12-4 and TRBJ1-6; D remains ambiguous. This CDR3 has 14 amino acids. Trimming pared 3 bases from V and 0 bases from J, leaving 3 bases between. CDR3 nucleotides: TGTGCCAGCAGTTTGAACTCCTATAATTCACCCCTCCACTTT. Translation: CASSLNSYNSPLHF.

This clonotype was recorded at least ten times. This chain joins TRBV29-1 and TRBJ2-5; D is perhaps TRBD2 (6 bases). The CDR3 has 13 residues. V was trimmed by 7 bases and J by 5 bases, leaving 17 bases between them. Germline V lookup: CDR1 SQVTM, CDR2 ANQGSEA. CDR3 residues: CSAVGPGGETQYF. The DNA for the CDR3 is TGCAGCGCCGTAGGACCCGGAGGGGAGACCCAGTACTTC.

There are a few counts of this clonotype. V usage is TRBV13 and J usage is TRBJ2-7; D is undetermined. V was shortened by 0 bases and J by 0 bases, with 6 bases between the two germline ends. The CDR3 is made up of 14 amino acids. Per germline, CDR1 PRHDT and CDR2 FYEKMQ (reference sequence). The CDR3: CASSLGTISYEQYF. The DNA for the CDR3 is TGTGCCAGCAGCTTAGGTACTATCTCCTACGAGCAGTACTTC. Drawing the rest from reference TRBV13 and TRBJ2-7, the complete variable domain is AAGVIQSPRHLIKEKRETATLKCYPIPRHDTVYWYQQGPGQDPQFLISFYEKMQSDKGSIPDRFSAQQFSDYHSELNMSSLELGDSALYFCASSLGTISYEQYFGPGTRLTVT.